The present T cell receptor (beta chain) was sequenced within a study of immune evolution from preneoplasia to lung adenocarcinoma. In the case of this clone: What it recognizes is unknown.

Some clones are missing from TCRdb's copy, which holds only in-frame ones; the method was immunoSEQ multiplex PCR. Of about 10,000 clones in the sample, around 78% were seen once. Broader study findings: Top clone frequencies peaked in normal lung, apparently declining through invasive adenocarcinoma. Normal lung had highest clonality; later lesions appeared denser, more diverse.

From germline, CDR1 is LGHNT and CDR2 FRNRAP. The CDR3 loop spans 14 amino acids. Unmatched junction bases numbered 1, after V lost 3 bases and J lost 4 bases. Nucleic acids came from premalignant or tumor cells enriched by macro-dissection. The specimen sequenced was FFPE minimally invasive lung adenocarcinoma tissue. The chain combines TRBV12-5 with TRBJ2-7; 12 nucleotides line up with TRBD2. The clonotype was recovered from a person aged 70 to 79 with lung adenocarcinoma. The CDR3 spells CASGFGLAGYEQYF. The CDR3, as DNA: TGTGCTAGTGGTTTTGGACTAGCGGGATACGAGCAGTACTTC.